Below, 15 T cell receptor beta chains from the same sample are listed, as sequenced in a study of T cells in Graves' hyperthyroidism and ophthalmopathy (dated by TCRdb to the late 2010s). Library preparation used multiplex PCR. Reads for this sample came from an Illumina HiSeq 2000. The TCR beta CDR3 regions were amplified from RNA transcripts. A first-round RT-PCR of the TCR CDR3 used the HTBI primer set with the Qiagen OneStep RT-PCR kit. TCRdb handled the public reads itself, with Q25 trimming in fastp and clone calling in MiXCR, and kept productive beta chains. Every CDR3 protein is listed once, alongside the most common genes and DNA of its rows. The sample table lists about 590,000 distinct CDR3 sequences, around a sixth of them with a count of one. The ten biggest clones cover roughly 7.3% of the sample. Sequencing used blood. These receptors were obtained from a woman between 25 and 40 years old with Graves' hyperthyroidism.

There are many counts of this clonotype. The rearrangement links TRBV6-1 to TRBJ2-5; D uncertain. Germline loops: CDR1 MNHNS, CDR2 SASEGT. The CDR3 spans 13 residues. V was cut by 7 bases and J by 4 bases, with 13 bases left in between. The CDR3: CASKEPGPETQYF. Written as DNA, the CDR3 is TGTGCCAGCAAAGAGCCCGGACCAGAGACCCAGTACTTC.

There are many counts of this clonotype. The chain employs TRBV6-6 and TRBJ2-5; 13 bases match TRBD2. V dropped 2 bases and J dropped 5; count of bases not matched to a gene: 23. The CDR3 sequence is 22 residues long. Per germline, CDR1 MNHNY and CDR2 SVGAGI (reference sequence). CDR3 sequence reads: CASSYELAGGARLLGSEETQYF. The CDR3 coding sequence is TGTGCCAGCAGTTACGAACTAGCGGGAGGGGCACGGTTGTTAGGATCGGAGGAGACCCAGTACTTC.

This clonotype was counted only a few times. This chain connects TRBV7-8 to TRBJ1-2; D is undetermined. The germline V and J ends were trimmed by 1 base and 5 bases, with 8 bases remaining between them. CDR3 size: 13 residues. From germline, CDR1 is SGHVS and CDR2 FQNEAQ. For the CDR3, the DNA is TGTGCCAGCAGCTTAGAGAGCCTTTATGGCTACACCTTC. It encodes CASSLESLYGYTF. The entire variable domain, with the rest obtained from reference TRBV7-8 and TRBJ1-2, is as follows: GAGVSQSPRYKVAKRGQDVALRCDPISGHVSLFWYQQALGQGPEFLTYFQNEAQLDKSGLPSDRFFAERPEGSVSTLKIQRTQQEDSAVYLCASSLESLYGYTFGSGTRLTVV.

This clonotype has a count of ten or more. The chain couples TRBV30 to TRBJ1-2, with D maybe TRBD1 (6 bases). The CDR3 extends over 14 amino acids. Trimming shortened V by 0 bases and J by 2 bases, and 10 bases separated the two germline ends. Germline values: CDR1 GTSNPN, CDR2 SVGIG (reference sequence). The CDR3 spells CAWSVNRANYGYTF. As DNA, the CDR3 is TGTGCCTGGAGTGTAAACAGGGCCAACTATGGCTACACCTTC.

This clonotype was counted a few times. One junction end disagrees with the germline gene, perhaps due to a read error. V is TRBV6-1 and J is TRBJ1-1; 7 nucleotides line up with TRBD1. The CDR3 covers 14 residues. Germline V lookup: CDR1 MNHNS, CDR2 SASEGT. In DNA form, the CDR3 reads TGTGCCATCAGTGGGAGTCAGGGGGTCACTGAAGCTTTCTTT. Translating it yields CAISGSQGVTEAFF.

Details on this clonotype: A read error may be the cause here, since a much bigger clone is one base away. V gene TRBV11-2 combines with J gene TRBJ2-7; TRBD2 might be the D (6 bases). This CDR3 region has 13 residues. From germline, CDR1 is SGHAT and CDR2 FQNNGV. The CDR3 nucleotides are TGTGCCAGCAGCTTACTCCCGGACTACGGGCAGTACTTC. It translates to CASSLLPDYGQYF.

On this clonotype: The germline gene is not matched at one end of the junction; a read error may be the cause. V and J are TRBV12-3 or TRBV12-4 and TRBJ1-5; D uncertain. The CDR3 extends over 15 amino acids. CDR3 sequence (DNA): TGTGCCGGCAGTTTATTAGCGTATAGCAATCAACCCCAGCATTTT. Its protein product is CAGSLLAYSNQPQHF.

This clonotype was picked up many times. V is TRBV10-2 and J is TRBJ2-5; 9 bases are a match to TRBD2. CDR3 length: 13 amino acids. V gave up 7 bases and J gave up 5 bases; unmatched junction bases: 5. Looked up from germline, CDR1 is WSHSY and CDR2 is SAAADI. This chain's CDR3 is CASKGSGRETQYF. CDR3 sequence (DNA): TGCGCCAGCAAGGGAAGCGGGAGGGAGACCCAGTACTTC.

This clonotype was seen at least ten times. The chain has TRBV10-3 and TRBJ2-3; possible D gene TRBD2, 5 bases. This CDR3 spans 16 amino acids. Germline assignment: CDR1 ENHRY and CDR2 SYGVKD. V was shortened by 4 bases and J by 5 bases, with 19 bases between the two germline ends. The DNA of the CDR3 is TGTGCCATCAGTGTCGGTGTTCGAGGGAACGGAGATACGCAGTATTTT. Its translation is CAISVGVRGNGDTQYF.

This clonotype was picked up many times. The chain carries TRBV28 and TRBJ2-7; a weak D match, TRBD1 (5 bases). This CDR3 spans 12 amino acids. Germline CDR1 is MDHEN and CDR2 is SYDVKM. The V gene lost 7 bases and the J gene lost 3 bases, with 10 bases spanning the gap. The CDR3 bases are TGTGCCAGCACTACGCAGGGCTACGAGCAGTACTTC. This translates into CASTTQGYEQYF.

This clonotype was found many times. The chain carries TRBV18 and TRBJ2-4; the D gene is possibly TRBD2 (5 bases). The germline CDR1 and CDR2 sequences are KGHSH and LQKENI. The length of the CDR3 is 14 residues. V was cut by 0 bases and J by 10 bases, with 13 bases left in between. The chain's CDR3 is CASSPPDSVEIQYF. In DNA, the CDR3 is TGTGCCAGCTCACCACCGGATAGCGTTGAAATTCAGTACTTC.

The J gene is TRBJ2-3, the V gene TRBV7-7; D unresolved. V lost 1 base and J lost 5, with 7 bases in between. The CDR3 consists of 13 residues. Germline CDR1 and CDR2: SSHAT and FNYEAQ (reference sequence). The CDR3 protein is CASSLDRIDTQYF. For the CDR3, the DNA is TGTGCCAGCAGCTTAGATCGCATAGATACGCAGTATTTT. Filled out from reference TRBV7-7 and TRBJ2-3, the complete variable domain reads GAGVSQSPRYKVTKRGQDVTLRCDPISSHATLYWYQQALGQGPEFLTYFNYEAQPDKSGLPSDRFSAERPEGSISTLTIQRTEQRDSAMYRCASSLDRIDTQYFGPGTRLTVL.

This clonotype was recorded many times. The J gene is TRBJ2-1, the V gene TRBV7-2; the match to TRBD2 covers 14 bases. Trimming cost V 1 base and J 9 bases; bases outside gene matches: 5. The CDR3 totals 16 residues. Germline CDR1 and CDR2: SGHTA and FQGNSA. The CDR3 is CASSLGTSGRRAEQFF. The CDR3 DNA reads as TGTGCCAGCAGCTTAGGGACTAGCGGGAGGCGAGCTGAGCAGTTCTTC.

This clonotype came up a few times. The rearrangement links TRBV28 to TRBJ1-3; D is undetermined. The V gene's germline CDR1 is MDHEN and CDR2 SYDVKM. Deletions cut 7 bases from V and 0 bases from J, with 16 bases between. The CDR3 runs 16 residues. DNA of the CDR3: TGTGCCAGCACATTCGGAGGGAGCCGCTCTGGAAACACCATATATTTT. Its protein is CASTFGGSRSGNTIYF.

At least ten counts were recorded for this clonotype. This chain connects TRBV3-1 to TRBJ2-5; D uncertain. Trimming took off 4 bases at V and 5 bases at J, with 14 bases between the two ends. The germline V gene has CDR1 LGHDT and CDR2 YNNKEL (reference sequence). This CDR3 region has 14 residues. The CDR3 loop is CASSRAGSGETQYF. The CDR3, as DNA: TGTGCCAGCAGCCGGGCTGGAAGTGGGGAGACCCAGTACTTC.